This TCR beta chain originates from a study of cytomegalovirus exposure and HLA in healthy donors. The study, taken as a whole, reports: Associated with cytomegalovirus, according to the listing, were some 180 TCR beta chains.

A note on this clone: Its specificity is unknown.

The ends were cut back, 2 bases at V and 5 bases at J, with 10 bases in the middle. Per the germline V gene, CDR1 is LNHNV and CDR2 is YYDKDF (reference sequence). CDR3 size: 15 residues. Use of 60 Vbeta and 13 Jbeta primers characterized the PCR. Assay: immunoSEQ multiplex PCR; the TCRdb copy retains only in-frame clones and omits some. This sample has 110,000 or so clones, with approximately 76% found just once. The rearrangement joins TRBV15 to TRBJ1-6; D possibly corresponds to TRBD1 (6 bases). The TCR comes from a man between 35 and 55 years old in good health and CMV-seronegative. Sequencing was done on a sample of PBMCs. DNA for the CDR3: TGTGCCACCAGCAGACTTCAGGGGAATAATTCACCCCTCCACTTT. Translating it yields CATSRLQGNNSPLHF.